This T cell receptor beta chain is from a study of identifying expanded T cells in peripheral blood. Regarding the study as a whole: Technical replicates showed roughly 1.2 changed clones; approximately 2 weeks around 15; four weeks 19. Variance in clone template counts between roughly 2-week samples significantly increased with total template count across all healthy donors.

The CDR3 has 14 amino acids. In germline, CDR1 is SGHRS, CDR2 YFSETQ. V shed 1 base and J shed 2 bases, with 9 bases lying between them. As to this clone: As yet, its antigen is unknown.

No infections or other immune events were documented during collection. Generated by immunoSEQ multiplex PCR, the TCRdb table keeps only in-frame clones and is missing some. The sample yields 120,000 or so clones, roughly 84% seen once. The V and J genes are TRBV5-1 and TRBJ1-2; D remains ambiguous. Sequenced material: blood. This clonotype originated in a person aged 18 to 69 in good health. CDR3 sequence (DNA): TGCGCCAGCAGCTTGAGCTCCGAGAACTATGGCTACACCTTC. It codes for CASSLSSENYGYTF.